The clone carrying this TCR beta chain has only a few counts. Its target is unknown. The data derive from a study of CD8 T cells in Susac syndrome. About the study: Sequenced Susac syndrome patients included five or six with active disease and 8 or 9 who were in remission. Study results and limitations: No clonal expansion appeared among CD4+ T cells in Susac patients.

Negative isolation was used for CD8+ and CD4+ T cells and FACS enrichment for TEMRA cells. V was cut by 5 bases and J by 8 bases, with 18 bases left in between. Germline V lookup: CDR1 SNHLY, CDR2 FYNNEI. The CDR3 sequence is 14 residues long. Random hexamers primed reverse transcription of about 0.5 to 1 ug RNA. Amplification of TCR beta CDR3 across 54 Vbeta and 13 Jbeta was performed with immunoSEQ multiplex PCR. TCRdb called the immunoSEQ multiplex PCR reads again in MiXCR, with one record for every CDR3 protein. The data contain roughly 100,000 distinct CDR3 sequences, about 93% of them singletons.

The sequenced material came from CD4+ T cells from PBMCs. This TCR was sampled from a human donor with Susac syndrome. J is TRBJ1-2 and V is TRBV2; D ambiguous. The CDR3 DNA reads TGTGCCAGCAGTTATGAGAAGGAGGGAGTAGGCTACACCTTC. Translating gives CASSYEKEGVGYTF.